A selection of T cell receptor beta chains follows, all from one sample in a study of cytomegalovirus exposure and HLA in healthy donors. Sequenced by immunoSEQ multiplex PCR; TCRdb stores in-frame clones only, minus some. The sample yields 250,000 to 350,000 clones, roughly 87% seen once. The source material was PBMCs. The source of these receptors is a young woman in good health and CMV-seropositive. CDR3s include the opening cysteine and the closing phenylalanine or tryptophan. The D gene is left open where the match is weak. Clone sizes are given selectively: once, few, many, or a class where the clone is expanded.

d_call | j_call | v_call | clone_size | cdr3_nt | cdr3_aa
NA | TRBJ1-1 | TRBV19 | NA | TGTGCCAGTACCGAGGACCAGATTAGAGTAAACACTGAAGCTTTCTTT | CASTEDQIRVNTEAFF
TRBD1 | TRBJ1-1 | TRBV27 | NA | TGTGCCAGCAGGCTGACAGGGCACACTGAAGCTTTCTTT | CASRLTGHTEAFF
TRBD2 | TRBJ2-6 | TRBV10-3 | NA | TGTGCCATCAGTGAGCAGACTAGCGGGAGTAGCTCTGGGGCCAACGTCCTGACTTTC | CAISEQTSGSSSGANVLTF
TRBD2 | TRBJ2-1 | TRBV7-6 | NA | TGTGCCAGCAGCCGACTAGCGGGAGGGTACAATGAGCAGTTCTTC | CASSRLAGGYNEQFF
TRBD1 | TRBJ1-1 | TRBV18 | NA | TGTGCCAGCTCACCAGGACAGGGAGGGATGAACACTGAAGCTTTCTTT | CASSPGQGGMNTEAFF
NA | TRBJ2-1 | TRBV2 | NA | TGTGCCAGCAGTGACGTTGGAGCCCGATCCTACAATGAGCAGTTCTTC | CASSDVGARSYNEQFF
NA | TRBJ2-1 | TRBV5-4 | NA | TGTGCCAGCAGCATCTGGACGAGGCTATACAATGAGCAGTTCTTC | CASSIWTRLYNEQFF
TRBD2 | TRBJ2-1 | TRBV27 | once | TGTGCCAGCAGTTTAAATTCGGGGCTAGCGGGAGTAGGTGAGCAGTTCTTC | CASSLNSGLAGVGEQFF
NA | TRBJ1-1 | TRBV5-1 | few | TGCGCCAGCAGCTTGGCTGGGGCAGGACGAACTGAAGCTTTCTTT | CASSLAGAGRTEAFF
NA | TRBJ2-7 | TRBV7-9 | NA | TGTGCCAGCAGCTCGAATCTAGGGGCCTACGAGCAGTACTTC | CASSSNLGAYEQYF
NA | TRBJ2-7 | TRBV5-4 | once | TGTGCCAGCAGCTTGGGACTAAACTACGAGCAGTACTTC | CASSLGLNYEQYF
NA | TRBJ2-1 | TRBV16 | NA | TGTGCCAGCAGCCTGGGGACCCACAATGAGCAGTTCTTC | CASSLGTHNEQFF
NA | TRBJ2-7 | TRBV7-3 | NA | TGTGCCAGCAGCTTGGGGGGCGTGAACTACGAGCAGTACTTC | CASSLGGVNYEQYF
TRBD2 | TRBJ2-5 | TRBV5-4 | once | TGTGCCAGCAGGCTAGCGGGAGTAGAGACCCAGTACTTC | CASRLAGVETQYF
NA | TRBJ1-6 | TRBV4-2 | NA | TGTGCCAGCAGCCAAGAGACAGGAGCGAATTCACCCCTCCACTTT | CASSQETGANSPLHF
NA | TRBJ2-2 | TRBV7-8 | few | TGTGCCAGCAGCCGCACGGCGGGGAACACCGGGGAGCTGTTTTTT | CASSRTAGNTGELFF
TRBD1 | TRBJ1-3 | TRBV5-1 | NA | TGCGCCAGCAGCTTGCCCGGACAGGGCGGAAACACCATATATTTT | CASSLPGQGGNTIYF
NA | TRBJ2-5 | TRBV7-9 | NA | TGTGCCAGCAGCTCTGGGACCGACCCATCCACCCAGTACTTC | CASSSGTDPSTQYF
NA | TRBJ2-4 | TRBV19 | NA | TGTGCCAGTAGGGGACATTACCAATTAGCCAAAAACATTCAGTACTTC | CASRGHYQLAKNIQYF
TRBD1 | TRBJ2-7 | TRBV11-2 | NA | TGTGCCAGCAGCCTGGGACAGTCCTACGAGCAGTACTTC | CASSLGQSYEQYF
NA | TRBJ2-2 | TRBV7-2 | NA | TGTGCCAGCAGCTTAAACAGAAACGCCGGGGAGCTGTTTTTT | CASSLNRNAGELFF
TRBD2 | TRBJ2-1 | TRBV6-4 | NA | TGTGCCAGCAGTGACTCGAACCTTGGTAGCGGGGCTTACAATGAGCAGTTCTTC | CASSDSNLGSGAYNEQFF
TRBD2 | TRBJ2-1 | TRBV29-1 | NA | TGCAGCGGACTAGCGGGAGCACCGGGCAATGAGCAGTTCTTC | CSGLAGAPGNEQFF
TRBD1 | TRBJ2-7 | TRBV28 | once | TGTGCCAGCAGTACCGGGACAGGGAGCTACGAGCAGTACTTC | CASSTGTGSYEQYF
NA | TRBJ1-2 | TRBV10-3 | NA | TGTGCCATCAGTGAGTCGGTGGGCGCCCATGGCTACACCTTC | CAISESVGAHGYTF
NA | TRBJ1-1 | TRBV14 | NA | TGTGCCAGCAGCCAAAAGGGGAATACTGAAGCTTTCTTT | CASSQKGNTEAFF
NA | TRBJ2-7 | TRBV7-8 | NA | TGTGCCAGCAGCTTATACCCGGGCCCCAAAAATTACGAGCAGTACTTC | CASSLYPGPKNYEQYF
NA | TRBJ1-6 | TRBV7-6 | NA | TGTGCCAGCAGCTGGGACGTTCTGAGTTCACCCCTCCACTTT | CASSWDVLSSPLHF
NA | TRBJ2-1 | TRBV5-5 | NA | TGTGCCAGCAGCCCCGGACTCTATGAGCAGTTCTTC | CASSPGLYEQFF
NA | TRBJ2-1 | TRBV5-4 | NA | TGTGCCAGCAGCCCGGAGACAGAGAGCTCCTACAATGAGCAGTTCTTC | CASSPETESSYNEQFF
TRBD1 | TRBJ1-1 | TRBV11-1 | once | TGTGCCAGCAGCTTAGCAGGGGGCGCGGGGGCTTTCTTT | CASSLAGGAGAFF
TRBD2 | TRBJ2-7 | TRBV27 | NA | TGTGCCAGCAGTTCAACTAGCGGGGGCTACGAGCAGTACTTC | CASSSTSGGYEQYF
NA | TRBJ1-2 | TRBV2 | NA | TGTGCCAGCAGAGGAGACTATGGCTACACCTTC | CASRGDYGYTF
NA | TRBJ1-1 | TRBV28 | NA | TGTGCCAGCAGTCAATACGTTAAACGGAACACTGAAGCTTTCTTT | CASSQYVKRNTEAFF
NA | TRBJ1-2 | TRBV12-5 | NA | TGTGCTAGTGGCCCTGGACAGTCATATGGCTACACCTTC | CASGPGQSYGYTF
TRBD1 | TRBJ1-6 | TRBV7-3 | NA | TGTGCCAGCAGCGCCTGGACAGGGAATAATTCACCCCTCCACTTT | CASSAWTGNNSPLHF
TRBD2 | TRBJ2-1 | TRBV29-1 | NA | TGCAGCGTTGTTGGACTAGCGCCCTACAATGAGCAGTTCTTC | CSVVGLAPYNEQFF
TRBD1 | TRBJ1-6 | TRBV6-5 | NA | TGTGCCAGCAGTTGGGACAGAAATTCACCCCTCCACTTT | CASSWDRNSPLHF
NA | TRBJ2-5 | TRBV5-4 | once | TGTGCCAGCAGCTTGCAGGAGACCCAAGAGACCCAGTACTTC | CASSLQETQETQYF
NA | TRBJ2-6 | TRBV7-9 | NA | TGTGCCAGCAGCCAACAGGCGTCTGGAGCCAACGTCCTGACTTTC | CASSQQASGANVLTF
NA | TRBJ2-3 | TRBV5-1 | NA | TGCGCCAGCAGCTTGGGAGGGCAGTTCATTCCAGATACGCAGTATTTT | CASSLGGQFIPDTQYF
TRBD1 | TRBJ2-2 | TRBV7-3 | NA | TGTGCCAGCAGCCACTCCGGGACAGCGAACACCGGGGAGCTGTTTTTT | CASSHSGTANTGELFF
NA | TRBJ1-3 | TRBV2 | NA | TGTGCCAGCAGTGTACAACAGGGTCCTGGAAACACCATATATTTT | CASSVQQGPGNTIYF
NA | TRBJ2-7 | TRBV28 | NA | TGTGCCAGCAGTTTAGAGGGGGCCTACGAGCAGTACTTC | CASSLEGAYEQYF
NA | TRBJ1-5 | TRBV2 | NA | TGTGCCAGCAGTGAATCCCCACCCGGGCCCCAGCATTTT | CASSESPPGPQHF
NA | TRBJ2-7 | TRBV5-1 | few | TGCGCCAGCAGCCCCAGGGCAGGACTAATTAACACGCCCTCCTACGAGCAGTACTTC | CASSPRAGLINTPSYEQYF
NA | TRBJ2-3 | TRBV13 | NA | TGTGCCAGCAGCTTAGTCGGGGACATTTACACAGATACGCAGTATTTT | CASSLVGDIYTDTQYF
NA | TRBJ2-7 | TRBV5-5 | NA | TGTGCCAGCAGCTTGTTGGAGGGCCCCTACGAGCAGTACTTC | CASSLLEGPYEQYF
NA | TRBJ1-1 | TRBV9 | NA | TGTGCCAGCAGCGTAGTGGGGGACACTGAAGCTTTCTTT | CASSVVGDTEAFF
TRBD1 | TRBJ2-7 | TRBV11-2 | once | TGTGCCAGCAGCTTCGGACAGGGGGCTATCTACGAGCAGTACTTC | CASSFGQGAIYEQYF
TRBD2 | TRBJ2-1 | TRBV9 | NA | TGTGCCAGCAGCGTAGGGACTAGCGGGAGAGGGTCCAATGAGCAGTTCTTC | CASSVGTSGRGSNEQFF